Listed below are T cell receptor beta chains from one sample, sequenced in a study of cytomegalovirus exposure and HLA in healthy donors. The method was immunoSEQ multiplex PCR; TCRdb's version includes in-frame clones alone and lacks a portion of them. The sample carries 100,000 to 150,000 clones, roughly three quarters recorded once. Sequencing was performed on PBMCs. The receptor source for this set is a man between 25 and 39 years old in good health and CMV-seropositive. The CDR3 runs from the conserved cysteine through the conserved F or W. The order of the fields is J gene, D gene, clone size, V gene, CDR3 protein, CDR3 DNA. D genes are given only for firm matches. Clone size is shown for a subset of rows, as once, few, many or a class of expanded clone.

J gene: TRBJ2-7
D gene: NA
clone size: NA
V gene: TRBV7-6
CDR3 protein: CASSFPSGEQSSYEQYF
CDR3 DNA: TGTGCCAGCAGCTTTCCCTCGGGGGAACAATCCTCCTACGAGCAGTACTTC

J gene: TRBJ2-7
D gene: NA
clone size: few
V gene: TRBV7-2
CDR3 protein: CASSLTGTITYEQYF
CDR3 DNA: TGTGCCAGCAGCTTAACAGGGACGATTACCTACGAGCAGTACTTC

J gene: TRBJ2-3
D gene: NA
clone size: NA
V gene: TRBV4-2
CDR3 protein: CASSQDQLQRVRSDTQYF
CDR3 DNA: TGTGCCAGCAGCCAAGATCAACTTCAGCGGGTCCGATCAGATACGCAGTATTTT

J gene: TRBJ2-3
D gene: NA
clone size: NA
V gene: TRBV5-5
CDR3 protein: CASSVQGRGARDTQYF
CDR3 DNA: TGTGCCAGCAGCGTGCAAGGCAGGGGGGCCAGAGATACGCAGTATTTT

J gene: TRBJ2-3
D gene: NA
clone size: NA
V gene: TRBV11-2
CDR3 protein: CASSLPSTDTQYF
CDR3 DNA: TGTGCCAGCAGCTTACCTAGCACAGATACGCAGTATTTT

J gene: TRBJ2-1
D gene: TRBD2
clone size: NA
V gene: TRBV14
CDR3 protein: CASSSRTSGLSSYNEQFF
CDR3 DNA: TGTGCCAGCAGCTCCCGGACTAGCGGGCTTAGCTCCTACAATGAGCAGTTCTTC

J gene: TRBJ2-2
D gene: TRBD2
clone size: NA
V gene: TRBV7-9
CDR3 protein: CASSLSGTTGELFF
CDR3 DNA: TGTGCCAGCAGCTTGAGCGGGACGACCGGGGAGCTGTTTTTT

J gene: TRBJ2-3
D gene: TRBD2
clone size: NA
V gene: TRBV28
CDR3 protein: CASRAGTSGSDTQYF
CDR3 DNA: TGTGCCAGCAGGGCCGGGACTAGCGGGAGTGATACGCAGTATTTT

J gene: TRBJ2-2
D gene: NA
clone size: NA
V gene: TRBV28
CDR3 protein: CASTLGDTGELFF
CDR3 DNA: TGTGCCAGCACACTCGGGGACACCGGGGAGCTGTTTTTT

J gene: TRBJ2-1
D gene: TRBD2
clone size: NA
V gene: TRBV13
CDR3 protein: CASSSREPSGYRFRDEQFF
CDR3 DNA: TGTGCCAGCAGCTCCCGGGAGCCTAGCGGCTATAGATTTAGAGATGAGCAGTTCTTC

J gene: TRBJ2-7
D gene: NA
clone size: NA
V gene: TRBV9
CDR3 protein: CASSATGNSYEQYF
CDR3 DNA: TGTGCCAGCAGCGCGACAGGAAACTCCTACGAGCAGTACTTC

J gene: TRBJ2-7
D gene: TRBD1
clone size: NA
V gene: TRBV27
CDR3 protein: CASAPFRDRSYEQYF
CDR3 DNA: TGTGCCAGCGCTCCTTTCCGGGACAGGTCCTACGAGCAGTACTTC

J gene: TRBJ1-3
D gene: NA
clone size: NA
V gene: TRBV9
CDR3 protein: CASSDYTGFSGNTIYF
CDR3 DNA: TGTGCCAGCAGCGACTATACAGGGTTCTCTGGAAACACCATATATTTT

J gene: TRBJ2-1
D gene: TRBD1
clone size: NA
V gene: TRBV15
CDR3 protein: CATSRDTGTGGYNEQFF
CDR3 DNA: TGTGCCACCAGCAGAGATACGGGGACAGGGGGCTACAATGAGCAGTTCTTC

J gene: TRBJ2-1
D gene: TRBD2
clone size: NA
V gene: TRBV6-5
CDR3 protein: CASRTQREGYNEQFF
CDR3 DNA: TGTGCCAGCCGGACCCAGCGGGAGGGCTACAATGAGCAGTTCTTC

J gene: TRBJ1-4
D gene: NA
clone size: NA
V gene: TRBV18
CDR3 protein: CASSPAGGAGEKLFF
CDR3 DNA: TGTGCCAGCTCACCGGCGGGGGGGGCAGGTGAAAAACTGTTTTTT

J gene: TRBJ2-1
D gene: TRBD2
clone size: NA
V gene: TRBV10-2
CDR3 protein: CASSTSGRTNEQFF
CDR3 DNA: TGCGCCAGCAGTACTAGCGGGAGGACGAATGAGCAGTTCTTC

J gene: TRBJ2-5
D gene: NA
clone size: NA
V gene: TRBV20-1
CDR3 protein: CSVYFQETQYF
CDR3 DNA: TGCAGTGTCTATTTTCAAGAGACCCAGTACTTC

J gene: TRBJ2-3
D gene: NA
clone size: few
V gene: TRBV12-5
CDR3 protein: CASGETSIADTQYF
CDR3 DNA: TGTGCTAGTGGAGAGACTAGTATTGCAGATACGCAGTATTTT

J gene: TRBJ2-3
D gene: TRBD2
clone size: NA
V gene: TRBV7-8
CDR3 protein: CASSLGGLAGGPRTDTQYF
CDR3 DNA: TGTGCCAGCAGCTTAGGGGGACTAGCGGGAGGGCCTAGAACAGATACGCAGTATTTT

J gene: TRBJ2-7
D gene: TRBD2
clone size: NA
V gene: TRBV5-4
CDR3 protein: CASSFSGRLDEQYF
CDR3 DNA: TGTGCCAGCAGCTTTAGCGGGAGATTGGACGAGCAGTACTTC

J gene: TRBJ1-1
D gene: NA
clone size: few
V gene: TRBV27
CDR3 protein: CASRAADTEAFF
CDR3 DNA: TGTGCCAGCAGGGCCGCGGACACTGAAGCTTTCTTT

J gene: TRBJ2-2
D gene: NA
clone size: NA
V gene: TRBV6-1
CDR3 protein: CAGGLRDTGELFF
CDR3 DNA: TGTGCCGGAGGGCTTCGGGACACCGGGGAGCTGTTTTTT

J gene: TRBJ1-3
D gene: TRBD1
clone size: NA
V gene: TRBV14
CDR3 protein: CASSHSGTAGNTIYF
CDR3 DNA: TGTGCCAGCAGCCACTCCGGGACAGCTGGAAACACCATATATTTT

J gene: TRBJ2-5
D gene: TRBD2
clone size: NA
V gene: TRBV28
CDR3 protein: CASSPQPGSGRVRETQYF
CDR3 DNA: TGTGCCAGCAGTCCACAACCCGGTAGCGGGAGGGTGAGGGAGACCCAGTACTTC

J gene: TRBJ2-4
D gene: NA
clone size: few
V gene: TRBV9
CDR3 protein: CASSVGPQGKNIQYF
CDR3 DNA: TGTGCCAGCAGCGTAGGTCCCCAGGGCAAAAACATTCAGTACTTC

J gene: TRBJ2-1
D gene: NA
clone size: NA
V gene: TRBV19
CDR3 protein: CASRWTVNNEQFF
CDR3 DNA: TGTGCCAGTAGGTGGACAGTCAACAATGAGCAGTTCTTC

J gene: TRBJ2-2
D gene: NA
clone size: NA
V gene: TRBV11-3
CDR3 protein: CASSQTDRDTGELFF
CDR3 DNA: TGTGCCAGCAGCCAAACGGACAGAGACACCGGGGAGCTGTTTTTT

J gene: TRBJ2-5
D gene: NA
clone size: once
V gene: TRBV27
CDR3 protein: CASSIPGGTQYF
CDR3 DNA: TGTGCCAGCAGCATCCCCGGAGGGACCCAGTACTTC

J gene: TRBJ1-1
D gene: NA
clone size: once
V gene: TRBV19
CDR3 protein: CASSITGMGDTEAFF
CDR3 DNA: TGTGCCAGTAGTATAACAGGGATGGGCGACACTGAAGCTTTCTTT

J gene: TRBJ1-4
D gene: NA
clone size: NA
V gene: TRBV7-9
CDR3 protein: CASTLIQGLSEKLFF
CDR3 DNA: TGTGCCAGCACCCTTATTCAGGGTCTTTCTGAAAAACTGTTTTTT

J gene: TRBJ2-7
D gene: NA
clone size: NA
V gene: TRBV4-1
CDR3 protein: CASSQDLIRRGTYEQYF
CDR3 DNA: TGCGCCAGCAGCCAAGATCTTATCCGACGAGGGACTTACGAGCAGTACTTC

J gene: TRBJ1-3
D gene: NA
clone size: NA
V gene: TRBV6-5
CDR3 protein: CASRGGGGNTIYF
CDR3 DNA: TGTGCCAGCAGGGGGGGTGGTGGAAACACCATATATTTT

J gene: TRBJ2-7
D gene: NA
clone size: NA
V gene: TRBV10-3
CDR3 protein: CAISESPSASSYEQYF
CDR3 DNA: TGTGCCATCAGTGAGTCACCTAGCGCGAGCTCCTACGAGCAGTACTTC

J gene: TRBJ1-1
D gene: NA
clone size: NA
V gene: TRBV4-1
CDR3 protein: CASSQVQGGKGNTEAFF
CDR3 DNA: TGCGCCAGCAGCCAAGTTCAGGGAGGGAAGGGGAACACTGAAGCTTTCTTT

J gene: TRBJ2-7
D gene: TRBD1
clone size: NA
V gene: TRBV30
CDR3 protein: CAWRRDRVYEQYF
CDR3 DNA: TGTGCCTGGAGACGGGACAGGGTCTACGAGCAGTACTTC

J gene: TRBJ2-3
D gene: TRBD1
clone size: NA
V gene: TRBV4-3
CDR3 protein: CASSQVTVRGRTDTQYF
CDR3 DNA: TGCGCCAGCAGCCAAGTGACTGTAAGGGGGCGGACAGATACGCAGTATTTT

J gene: TRBJ2-5
D gene: TRBD2
clone size: NA
V gene: TRBV28
CDR3 protein: CATYPRLAGEETQYF
CDR3 DNA: TGTGCCACCTATCCGCGGCTAGCGGGAGAAGAGACCCAGTACTTC

J gene: TRBJ1-1
D gene: NA
clone size: NA
V gene: TRBV5-4
CDR3 protein: CASSLQMGAFF
CDR3 DNA: TGTGCCAGCAGCTTACAGATGGGTGCTTTCTTT

J gene: TRBJ1-5
D gene: NA
clone size: NA
V gene: TRBV7-3
CDR3 protein: CASSSRGGGLTPQHF
CDR3 DNA: TGTGCCAGCAGTAGCCGTGGAGGCGGATTGACGCCCCAGCATTTT

J gene: TRBJ1-5
D gene: NA
clone size: NA
V gene: TRBV10-2
CDR3 protein: CASSERGRSNQPQHF
CDR3 DNA: TGCGCCAGCAGTGAGAGAGGAAGAAGTAATCAGCCCCAGCATTTT

J gene: TRBJ2-7
D gene: TRBD1
clone size: few
V gene: TRBV6-1
CDR3 protein: CASSPGTGVYEQYF
CDR3 DNA: TGTGCCAGCAGCCCCGGGACAGGGGTCTACGAGCAGTACTTC

J gene: TRBJ2-1
D gene: TRBD1
clone size: NA
V gene: TRBV6-1
CDR3 protein: CASSDLTGYDEQFF
CDR3 DNA: TGTGCCAGCAGTGACCTGACAGGGTACGATGAGCAGTTCTTC

J gene: TRBJ2-3
D gene: TRBD1
clone size: NA
V gene: TRBV27
CDR3 protein: CASSTSTGVTDTQYF
CDR3 DNA: TGTGCCAGCAGTACCTCGACAGGGGTCACAGATACGCAGTATTTT

J gene: TRBJ1-5
D gene: TRBD1
clone size: NA
V gene: TRBV7-9
CDR3 protein: CASSWDRNNQPQHF
CDR3 DNA: TGTGCCAGCAGCTGGGACAGGAACAATCAGCCCCAGCATTTT

J gene: TRBJ1-2
D gene: NA
clone size: NA
V gene: TRBV2
CDR3 protein: CASSLIAGGANGYTF
CDR3 DNA: TGTGCCAGCAGTCTAATAGCTGGGGGGGCGAATGGCTACACCTTC

J gene: TRBJ1-1
D gene: TRBD1
clone size: NA
V gene: TRBV5-6
CDR3 protein: CASSPKTGTGTAEAFF
CDR3 DNA: TGTGCCAGCAGCCCTAAGACCGGGACAGGGACCGCTGAAGCTTTCTTT

J gene: TRBJ1-5
D gene: TRBD1
clone size: NA
V gene: TRBV19
CDR3 protein: CASRDRMINQPQHF
CDR3 DNA: TGTGCCAGCCGGGACAGAATGATAAATCAGCCCCAGCATTTT

J gene: TRBJ2-7
D gene: NA
clone size: NA
V gene: TRBV27
CDR3 protein: CASSHSWGRRIYEQYF
CDR3 DNA: TGTGCCAGCAGCCATTCATGGGGGAGGAGGATCTACGAGCAGTACTTC

J gene: TRBJ2-7
D gene: TRBD2
clone size: NA
V gene: TRBV27
CDR3 protein: CASSLAPGTSVDYEQYF
CDR3 DNA: TGTGCCAGCAGCCTAGCCCCCGGGACTAGCGTCGACTACGAGCAGTACTTC

J gene: TRBJ2-2
D gene: NA
clone size: NA
V gene: TRBV29-1
CDR3 protein: CSVGGRNTGELFF
CDR3 DNA: TGCAGCGTTGGGGGGCGGAACACCGGGGAGCTGTTTTTT

J gene: TRBJ1-1
D gene: NA
clone size: NA
V gene: TRBV7-2
CDR3 protein: CASSLLGSWAFF
CDR3 DNA: TGTGCCAGCAGCTTACTTGGTAGTTGGGCTTTCTTT

J gene: TRBJ2-2
D gene: TRBD2
clone size: once
V gene: TRBV6-1
CDR3 protein: CASSDRLAGVGRVELFF
CDR3 DNA: TGTGCCAGCAGTGACCGACTAGCGGGAGTGGGGAGGGTGGAGCTGTTTTTT

J gene: TRBJ2-3
D gene: NA
clone size: few
V gene: TRBV5-8
CDR3 protein: CASSLDRGTDTQYF
CDR3 DNA: TGTGCCAGCAGCTTGGACAGGGGCACAGATACGCAGTATTTT

J gene: TRBJ2-1
D gene: TRBD2
clone size: NA
V gene: TRBV7-9
CDR3 protein: CASSLLGRANEQFF
CDR3 DNA: TGTGCCAGCAGCTTACTGGGGAGGGCAAATGAGCAGTTCTTC